These T cell receptor beta chains were read from a single sample in a study of blood T cell repertoires in COVID-19. The repertoire was sequenced with immunoSEQ multiplex PCR; TCRdb's copy has only in-frame clones and lacks some. The data show about 130,000 clones, with more than 90% seen just once and roughly 3.7% held by the top ten. Material: peripheral blood. All receptors come from a man aged 45-65 years with active COVID-19. Each CDR3 is given with its conserved first and last residue. A D gene is named only where the DNA matches it firmly. The size entry is marked missing in some rows and otherwise reads once, few, many or a size class.

j_call v_call d_call clone_size cdr3_nt cdr3_aa
TRBJ1-3 TRBV5-1 - once TGCGCCAGCAGCTCCGGGGGGACAGGAAACACCATATATTTT CASSSGGTGNTIYF
TRBJ1-3 TRBV2 TRBD1 - TGTGCCAGCAGTGGACAGGGGAGTGGAAACACCATATATTTT CASSGQGSGNTIYF
TRBJ1-1 TRBV3-1/TRBV3-2 - - TGTGCCAGCAGCCAAGAAGGGGCAGGGAACACTGAAGCTTTCTTT CASSQEGAGNTEAFF
TRBJ2-3 TRBV6-5 TRBD1 few TGTGCCAGCAGTTACTCCAGGGGGCCGGCAGATACGCAGTATTTT CASSYSRGPADTQYF
TRBJ2-2 TRBV3-1/TRBV3-2 TRBD2 - TGTGCCAGCAGCTATAGCGGGGAGATCACCGGGGAGCTGTTTTTT CASSYSGEITGELFF
TRBJ2-1 TRBV29-1 - - TGCAGCGTTGTTTGGGGCAGCAATGAGCAGTTCTTC CSVVWGSNEQFF
TRBJ2-7 TRBV6-5 - - TGTGCCAGCACCGAGGGGGGGGGCGTCCCCTACGAGCAGTACTTC CASTEGGGVPYEQYF
TRBJ1-1 TRBV29-1 - - TGCAGCGTTGAAGGTCTGGGGGGGAAACACACTGAAGCTTTCTTT CSVEGLGGKHTEAFF
TRBJ2-3 TRBV5-1 TRBD2 - TGCGCCAGCAGCTTAGGGACTAGCGTAGGTCAGGCGCAGTATTTT CASSLGTSVGQAQYF
TRBJ2-1 TRBV7-6 TRBD2 - TGTGCCAGCAGTGAATCTAGCGGGAGATCATACAATGAGCAGTTCTTC CASSESSGRSYNEQFF
TRBJ1-5 TRBV9 - once TGTGCCAGCAGCCCCAGTTGGGGCGGTCAGCCCCAGCATTTT CASSPSWGGQPQHF
TRBJ2-1 TRBV5-6 - - TGTGCCAGCAGCTTGGGGCAGGGCCTTAGGTTCTTC CASSLGQGLRFF
TRBJ1-2 TRBV29-1 TRBD1 - TGCAGCGTTGTACAGGGGGCTTCTAACTATGGCTACACCTTC CSVVQGASNYGYTF
TRBJ1-1 TRBV11-2 - - TGTGCCAGCAGCTTACCAGGGATTGAAGCTTTCTTT CASSLPGIEAFF
TRBJ2-7 TRBV5-1 - once TGCGCCAGCAGCGATGGCGGCGGCCACGAGCAGTACTTC CASSDGGGHEQYF
TRBJ2-7 TRBV24-1 - - TGTGCCACCAGTGACCCTAGGGGCAGGGCCTACGAGCAGTACTTC CATSDPRGRAYEQYF
TRBJ1-2 TRBV7-2 TRBD1 - TGTGCCAGCAGCTCGAGACAGGGGAATGGCTACACCTTC CASSSRQGNGYTF
TRBJ2-3 TRBV10-1 TRBD2 - TGCGCCAGCAGTGATATGCCCAGCGGGGGGCCGAGGGATACGCAGTATTTT CASSDMPSGGPRDTQYF
TRBJ1-4 TRBV28 - - TGTGCCAGCAGTACCCCGGGTTCCTCCCGGGAAAAACTGTTTTTT CASSTPGSSREKLFF
TRBJ1-1 TRBV4-1 TRBD1 once TGCGCCAGCAGCCAATCCGACAGGGGCACTGAAGCTTTCTTT CASSQSDRGTEAFF
TRBJ2-1 TRBV3-1/TRBV3-2 TRBD2 - TGTGCCAGCAGCCAAGATATTGCGGGAGGGTACAATGAGCAGTTCTTC CASSQDIAGGYNEQFF
TRBJ1-5 TRBV7-9 - - TGTGCCAGCAGCTGGGACAATGGAAATCAGCCCCAGCATTTT CASSWDNGNQPQHF
TRBJ1-4 TRBV7-9 - once TGTGCCAGCAGCTTAGCAGGAGGGGAAAAACTGTTTTTT CASSLAGGEKLFF
TRBJ2-3 TRBV4-1 TRBD2 - TGCGCCAGCAGCCAAGCGACTAGCGCCAGCACAGATACGCAGTATTTT CASSQATSASTDTQYF
TRBJ2-1 TRBV7-3 TRBD2 - TGTGCCAGCAGCCCACGGATAACGGGGGGGCGGGCCGAGCAGTTCTTC CASSPRITGGRAEQFF
TRBJ1-6 TRBV19 TRBD1 once TGTGCCAGTAGTACAAAACAGGGGGCGGATTCACCCCTCCACTTT CASSTKQGADSPLHF
TRBJ1-1 TRBV5-1 - - TGCGCCAGCAGCTTGTACAACAGGGTGAACACTGAAGCTTTCTTT CASSLYNRVNTEAFF
TRBJ1-2 TRBV5-4 TRBD1 - TGTGCCAGCAGCTTGAGACAGGGGATCTATGGCTACACCTTC CASSLRQGIYGYTF
TRBJ2-1 TRBV5-1 - - TGCGCCAGCAGCCAACGCGGGACCTACAATGAGCAGTTCTTC CASSQRGTYNEQFF
TRBJ1-1 TRBV30 - - TGTGCCTGGAGGGAGCATTACACTGAAGCTTTCTTT CAWREHYTEAFF
TRBJ2-1 TRBV11-2 TRBD2 - TGTGCCAGCAGCTCTCTAGCGGTTTTAAACTCCTACAATGAGCAGTTCTTC CASSSLAVLNSYNEQFF
TRBJ2-7 TRBV6-5 - - TGTGCCAGCAGTTCCGTGGGGCGAGTCTCCTACGAGCAGTACTTC CASSSVGRVSYEQYF
TRBJ2-7 TRBV6-5 - - TGTGCCAGCAGTTTGGTCAGGGAATCTTTTGGCGAGCAGTACTTC CASSLVRESFGEQYF
TRBJ2-5 TRBV5-5 - once TGTGCCAGCAGCCCCGCCGGGACAACTCCGAAGACCCAGTACTTC CASSPAGTTPKTQYF
TRBJ1-1 TRBV6-5 - - TGTGCCAGCAGTTACTCGACCGGGTCTGGTGGTGAAGCTTTCTTT CASSYSTGSGGEAFF
TRBJ2-7 TRBV4-1 TRBD1 - TGCGCCAGCAGCCAACGGACAGGAGTCTACGAGCAGTACTTC CASSQRTGVYEQYF
TRBJ1-2 TRBV14 - - TGTGCCAGCAGCCAAGCTAACAGTAACTATGGCTACACCTTC CASSQANSNYGYTF
TRBJ2-3 TRBV19 - once TGTGCCAGTAGTATAAGTACTGTTTTGACAGATACGCAGTATTTT CASSISTVLTDTQYF
TRBJ1-1 TRBV2 - - TGTGCCAGCAGTCTACTCCGCGGCAGACCTGAAGCTTTCTTT CASSLLRGRPEAFF
TRBJ2-3 TRBV6-5 - - TGTGCCAGCCCTCGAGTAGAGCGGGGCACAGATACGCAGTATTTT CASPRVERGTDTQYF
TRBJ2-1 TRBV4-1 - once TGCGCCAGCAGCCGGGGCAACTCCTACAATGAGCAGTTCTTC CASSRGNSYNEQFF
TRBJ2-5 TRBV19 TRBD2 - TGTGCCAGTAAAAGGGATAGCGGGGTCCAAGAGACCCAGTACTTC CASKRDSGVQETQYF
TRBJ1-3 TRBV28 TRBD1 - TGTGCCAGCAGGCCCGGACAGGTTGGTGGAAACACCATATATTTT CASRPGQVGGNTIYF
TRBJ2-1 TRBV6-1 TRBD1 - TGTGCCAGCAGTGACAGACAGGGGACTGAGCAGTTCTTC CASSDRQGTEQFF
TRBJ1-1 TRBV6-5 TRBD1 - TGTGCCAGCCGGACAGGGGTGGACACTGAAGCTTTCTTT CASRTGVDTEAFF
TRBJ1-2 TRBV11-2 - - TGTGCCAGCAGCTTAGGGGGCAGGCTGGCTGACTATGGCTACACCTTC CASSLGGRLADYGYTF
TRBJ2-1 TRBV4-2 TRBD2 once TGTGCCAGCAGCCAAGAGGGGCTAGCGGGGTTGAATGAGCAGTTCTTC CASSQEGLAGLNEQFF
TRBJ2-1 TRBV3-1/TRBV3-2 TRBD2 once TGTGCCAGCAGCCGAGAACTAGCGGCGAAGTTCTTC CASSRELAAKFF
TRBJ1-4 TRBV5-4 TRBD1 - TGTGCCAGCAGCTTGGGTGGACAGGCTGGCGAAAAACTGTTTTTT CASSLGGQAGEKLFF